The 17 T cell receptor beta chains listed next were all sequenced from one sample in a study of blood T cell repertoires in COVID-19. The assay was immunoSEQ multiplex PCR, and TCRdb's table has in-frame clones only and misses some. The sample records more than 200,000 clones, 85% to 95% being singletons. The sequencing input was PBMCs or T cells enriched from blood (not recorded which). Every receptor here comes from a woman between 18 and 29 years old who had recovered from COVID-19.

This chain links TRBV4-1 with TRBJ2-2, with D perhaps matching TRBD1 (5 bases). Trimming took off 2 bases at V and 1 base at J, with 14 bases between the two ends. CDR1 and CDR2 from the germline V gene are MGHRA and YSYEKL. The CDR3 extends over 17 amino acids. Written as DNA, the CDR3 is TGCGCCAGCAGCCAATTGTCTTGGGGCCTGAACACCGGGGAGCTGTTTTTT. This gives the protein CASSQLSWGLNTGELFF.

The chain uses TRBV24-1 and TRBJ2-1; 12 nucleotides align to TRBD2. The V and J ends lost 7 bases and 6 bases, in that order; junction bases with no gene match: 6. The length of the CDR3 is 15 residues. The germline gives CDR1 KGHDR, CDR2 SFDVKD. CDR3 region: CATSGASGGGNEQFF. The DNA for the CDR3 is TGTGCCACCAGCGGGGCTAGCGGGGGGGGCAATGAGCAGTTCTTC.

For the CDR3, the DNA is TGTGCCACCAGCAGAGTCCAAAGCGGGGGCCCAGATACGCAGTATTTT. It specifies CATSRVQSGGPDTQYF. The rearrangement uses TRBV15 and TRBJ2-3, with TRBD2 identical over 8 bases. V lost 1 base and J lost 4; bases outside the gene matches: 7. Germline CDR1 and CDR2: LNHNV and YYDKDF (reference sequence). The CDR3 contains 16 residues.

The V call is TRBV5-1, the J call TRBJ1-6, with D hard to call. Germline values: CDR1 SGHRS, CDR2 YFSETQ. Trimming removed 4 bases at V and 5 bases at J, with 13 bases between. The CDR3 is 15 residues long. The CDR3 loop is CASSPRPRNNSPLHF. As DNA, the CDR3 is TGCGCCAGCAGCCCACGACCGAGGAATAATTCACCCCTCCACTTT.

This rearrangement joins TRBV10-3 to TRBJ2-7, with TRBD2 matching over 7 bases. The trim removed 8 bases at V and 0 bases at J, leaving 7 bases unmatched. This CDR3 region has 14 residues. Germline CDR1 and CDR2: ENHRY and SYGVKD. The CDR3 DNA reads TGTGCCATCCAGGCTAGCGGTTACTCCTACGAGCAGTACTTC. It specifies CAIQASGYSYEQYF.

The chain couples TRBV6-5 to TRBJ1-2; D not certain. The germline V gene encodes CDR1 MNHEY and CDR2 SVGAGI. Trimming removed 7 bases from V and 3 bases from J, with 15 bases in between. CDR3 size: 14 residues. CDR3 bases: TGTGCCAGCAAGCCCGCGGGAGCGTACTATGGCTACACCTTC. Its protein product is CASKPAGAYYGYTF.

The CDR3 DNA follows: TGTGCCAGCAGTGAAGCGACAGGTCTACTTTACGAGCAGTACTTC. As protein: CASSEATGLLYEQYF. V usage is TRBV6-1 and J usage is TRBJ2-7, with D perhaps TRBD1 (6 bases). CDR3 length: 15 residues. With 0 bases removed from V and 4 bases from J, the gap between germline ends came to 13 bases. Germline CDR1 and CDR2: MNHNS and SASEGT.

The V call is TRBV28, the J call TRBJ1-1, with D hard to call. The CDR3 runs to 14 residues. The germline CDR1 and CDR2 sequences are MDHEN and SYDVKM. Trimming pared 3 bases from V and 7 bases from J, leaving 15 bases between. This CDR3 reads CASSFIGATSEAFF. In DNA, the CDR3 is TGTGCCAGCAGTTTTATAGGAGCGACGAGTGAAGCTTTCTTT.

This chain uses TRBV4-1 with TRBJ2-7; the D gene is possibly TRBD1 (5 bases). This CDR3 region has 15 residues. Trimming left V 3 bases short and J 2 bases short, with 14 bases between. CDR1 MGHRA and CDR2 YSYEKL come from the germline V gene. CDR3 sequence reads: CASSQGTGGPYEQYF. The DNA for the CDR3 is TGCGCCAGCAGCCAGGGAACAGGCGGTCCCTACGAGCAGTACTTC.

The rearrangement uses TRBV20-1 and TRBJ2-7, with D perhaps TRBD1 (5 bases). The CDR3 totals 11 residues. Germline-derived CDR1 and CDR2 are DFQATT and SNEGSKA (reference sequence). With 1 base removed from V and 7 bases from J, the gap between germline ends came to 8 bases. The CDR3 nucleotides are TGCAGTGCTAGAGTAAGGGGAGAGCAGTACTTC. As protein: CSARVRGEQYF.

This chain links TRBV3-1 (or the pseudogene TRBV3-2) with TRBJ1-6; 10 nucleotides match TRBD1. Germline V CDR1 and CDR2: LGHDT, YNNKEL (reference sequence). CDR3 size: 15 residues. Unmatched junction bases numbered 2, after V lost 2 bases and J lost 7 bases. CDR3 region: CASSQMDRGNSPLHF. The CDR3 DNA reads as TGTGCCAGCAGCCAAATGGACAGGGGGAATTCACCCCTCCACTTT.

This chain connects TRBV20-1 to TRBJ2-1; D ambiguous. Germline lookup yields CDR1 DFQATT and CDR2 SNEGSKA (reference sequence). The ends were cut back, 6 bases at V and 8 bases at J, with 11 bases in the middle. The CDR3 sequence is 11 residues long. The CDR3 DNA sequence: TGCAGTGCGCCCGTAGTACATGAGCAGTTCTTC. This codes for CSAPVVHEQFF.

The rearrangement links TRBV5-6 to TRBJ1-1, with 9 bases lining up with TRBD1. This CDR3 region has 15 residues. Trimming at V came to 1 base and at J to 5 bases, leaving 6 bases not matched to a gene. Germline lookup yields CDR1 SGHDT and CDR2 YYEEEE. CDR3 bases: TGTGCCAGCAGCTTGCGCGGGACAGGGAGTACTGAAGCTTTCTTT. Amino acids: CASSLRGTGSTEAFF.

The rearrangement uses TRBV28 and TRBJ1-2, with D perhaps TRBD1 (5 bases). V was pared by 10 bases and J by 5 bases, with 20 bases between. CDR3 size: 14 residues. Germline V CDR1 and CDR2: MDHEN, SYDVKM. The CDR3 loop is CAILLGGTMYGYTF. The DNA for the CDR3 is TGTGCCATCCTACTCGGAGGGACCATGTATGGCTACACCTTC.

The V gene is TRBV5-1, the J gene TRBJ2-7; 7 bases align to TRBD1. Germline V CDR1 and CDR2: SGHRS, YFSETQ. The trim removed 7 bases at V and 2 bases at J, leaving 3 bases unmatched. The CDR3 sequence is 12 residues long. The CDR3 spells CASGTDTYEQYF. In DNA, the CDR3 is TGCGCCAGCGGGACAGACACCTACGAGCAGTACTTC.

The chain joins TRBV5-1 to TRBJ1-1; 11 nucleotides line up with TRBD1. The V and J ends lost 3 bases and 4 bases, in that order; junction bases with no gene match: 5. CDR1 and CDR2 from the germline V gene are SGHRS and YFSETQ. This CDR3 has 15 residues. Written as DNA, the CDR3 is TGCGCCAGCAGCTGGGGGACAGGGGGAAGCACTGAAGCTTTCTTT. Its translation is CASSWGTGGSTEAFF.

This rearrangement joins TRBV4-2 to TRBJ2-7; the D gene is possibly TRBD2 (5 bases). Trimming took 7 bases from V and 1 from J, leaving 17 bases between them. The CDR3 is made up of 15 amino acids. The germline CDR1 and CDR2 sequences are LGHNA and YNFKEQ. This CDR3 reads CASNLRSGVSYEQYF. In DNA, the CDR3 is TGTGCCAGCAACCTACGAAGCGGTGTATCCTACGAGCAGTACTTC.